Each of the 4 T cell receptor beta chains below was sequenced from the same sample in a study of cytomegalovirus exposure and HLA in healthy donors. It was with 60 Vbeta and 13 Jbeta primers that the PCR ran. Profiling relied on immunoSEQ multiplex PCR, and the TCRdb table lists in-frame clones only, not all of them. This sample has approximately 150,000 clones, with around 10% found just once. Sequenced input: PBMCs. The receptors here all came from a male donor in good health and CMV-seronegative.

The chain carries TRBV5-1 and TRBJ2-7; possible D gene TRBD1, 6 bases. Between the trimmed V and J ends, which lost 1 base and 6 bases, there was a span of 17 bases. The germline CDR1 and CDR2 sequences are SGHRS and YFSETQ. The CDR3 sequence is 15 residues long. CDR3 sequence: CASSLTYQQGSEQYF. Here the CDR3 DNA reads TGCGCCAGCAGCTTGACCTATCAGCAGGGGAGCGAGCAGTACTTC.

This clone was observed a few times. The J gene is TRBJ2-1, the V gene TRBV9; TRBD2 is a possible D gene (6 bases). The germline gives CDR1 SGDLS, CDR2 YYNGEE. Trimming removed 4 bases at V and 6 bases at J, with 17 bases between. The CDR3 length is 15 residues. The CDR3 DNA reads TGTGCCAGCAGCTTCCGATTCCGGGGGAGCAATGAGCAGTTCTTC. It encodes CASSFRFRGSNEQFF.

The genes are TRBV5-4 and TRBJ2-7; possibly TRBD2 for D (5 bases). Trimming left V 1 base short and J 5 bases short, with 7 bases between. The length of the CDR3 is 12 residues. Germline V gene lookup returns CDR1 SGHNT and CDR2 YYREEE (reference sequence). The chain's CDR3 is CASSLPGNEQYF. CDR3 nucleotide sequence: TGTGCCAGCAGCTTGCCGGGAAACGAGCAGTACTTC. Combining the CDR3 with reference TRBV5-4 and TRBJ2-7 gives the whole variable domain ETGVTQSPTHLIKTRGQQVTLRCSSQSGHNTVSWYQQALGQGPQFIFQYYREEENGRGNFPPRFSGLQFPNYSSELNVNALELDDSALYLCASSLPGNEQYFGPGTRLTVT.

This clone showed up just a few times. The chain has TRBV14 and TRBJ1-1, with a possible D match to TRBD1 (5 bases). The V gene's germline CDR1 is SGHDN and CDR2 FVKESK. The CDR3 totals 13 residues. The ends were cut back, 2 bases at V and 4 bases at J, with 8 bases in the middle. Here the CDR3 reads CASSQQGITEAFF. The CDR3 nucleotides read TGTGCCAGCAGCCAACAGGGCATCACTGAAGCTTTCTTT.